The TCR beta chain under discussion was sequenced for a study of T cell responses to AZD1222 COVID-19 vaccine. Study-level information: Researchers grouped second doses given at about 4 or about 12 weeks into one pool.

With respect to this clone: Its antigen is currently unknown.

Here immunoSEQ multiplex PCR was the method, and the copy in TCRdb shows in-frame clones only, minus some. This repertoire shows 65,000 to 100,000 clones, around 84% found once; its top ten account for under 25%. Overall study results and limits: Only 6 or 7 individuals given AZD1222 were seropositive at baseline. Spike-specific TCR breadth and depth grew following two AZD1222 doses.

Trimming pared 5 bases from V and 3 bases from J, leaving 17 bases between. Germline lookup yields CDR1 LNHDA and CDR2 SQIVND (reference sequence). This CDR3 spans 16 amino acids. The genes are TRBV19 and TRBJ1-5; no clear D gene. The receptor comes from an adult in good health. The sample here was peripheral blood, taken on day 0 of AZD1222 vaccination. CDR3 DNA: TGTGCCAGTAGTTTGGAATCCCTCATCCCCAATCAGCCCCAGCATTTT. This codes for CASSLESLIPNQPQHF. Based on the CDR3 plus reference TRBV19 and TRBJ1-5, the full variable domain is DGGITQSPKYLFRKEGQNVTLSCEQNLNHDAMYWYRQDPGQGLRLIYYSQIVNDFQKGDIAEGYSVSREKKESFPLTVTSAQKNPTAFYLCASSLESLIPNQPQHFGDGTRLSIL.